Below, 2 T cell receptor beta chains from the same sample are listed, as sequenced in a study of blood T cell repertoires in COVID-19. The protocol was immunoSEQ multiplex PCR, while the TCRdb copy is restricted to in-frame clones and leaves out a portion. The table records about 160,000 clones, 85% of them present only once. The sequenced material came from peripheral blood. The receptors originated from a human donor with acute or convalescent COVID-19. The donor label of this sample is uncertain.

The chain couples TRBV5-1 to TRBJ2-1; 12 bases are a match to TRBD2. The CDR3 is 19 residues long. The germline V gene has CDR1 SGHRS and CDR2 YFSETQ. V gave up 3 bases and J gave up 0 bases; unmatched junction bases: 10. The CDR3 reads CASSYYPTSGGSSYNEQFF. The CDR3 region has the DNA TGCGCCAGCAGCTACTATCCGACTAGCGGGGGTAGCTCCTACAATGAGCAGTTCTTC.

This chain joins TRBV5-4 and TRBJ1-6; 7 nucleotides line up with TRBD1. Germline trimming cut 2 bases from V and 5 bases from J; bases unmatched to any gene: 4. The CDR3 is made up of 15 amino acids. Per the germline V gene, CDR1 is SGHNT and CDR2 is YYREEE (reference sequence). The DNA of the CDR3 is TGTGCCAGCAGCTTAGGGACAGTTAATAATTCACCCCTCCACTTT. Protein product: CASSLGTVNNSPLHF. Together with reference TRBV5-4 and TRBJ1-6, the CDR3 gives the full variable domain: ETGVTQSPTHLIKTRGQQVTLRCSSQSGHNTVSWYQQALGQGPQFIFQYYREEENGRGNFPPRFSGLQFPNYSSELNVNALELDDSALYLCASSLGTVNNSPLHFGNGTRLTVT.